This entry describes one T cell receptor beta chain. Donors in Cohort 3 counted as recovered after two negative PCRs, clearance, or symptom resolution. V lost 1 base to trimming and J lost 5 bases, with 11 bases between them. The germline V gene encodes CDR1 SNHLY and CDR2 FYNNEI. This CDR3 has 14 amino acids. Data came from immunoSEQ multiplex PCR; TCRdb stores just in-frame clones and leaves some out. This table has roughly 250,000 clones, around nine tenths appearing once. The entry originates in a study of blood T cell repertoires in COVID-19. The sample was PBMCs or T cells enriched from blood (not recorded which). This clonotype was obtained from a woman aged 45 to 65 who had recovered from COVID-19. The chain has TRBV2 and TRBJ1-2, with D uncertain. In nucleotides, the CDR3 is TGTGCCAGCAGTGAAGGGGCAGCATTATATGGCTACACCTTC. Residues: CASSEGAALYGYTF.